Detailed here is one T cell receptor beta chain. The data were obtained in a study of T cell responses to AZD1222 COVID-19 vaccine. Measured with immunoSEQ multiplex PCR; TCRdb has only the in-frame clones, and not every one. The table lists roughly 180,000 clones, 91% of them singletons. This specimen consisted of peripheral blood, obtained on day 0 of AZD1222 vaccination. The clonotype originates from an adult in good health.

The CDR3 is CASSTGQGGLYF. The CDR3 coding sequence is TGTGCCAGCAGTACTGGACAGGGAGGGTTATATTTT. The V call is TRBV27, the J call TRBJ1-3, with 8 nucleotides matching TRBD1. Germline loops: CDR1 MNHEY, CDR2 SMNVEV (reference sequence). CDR3 size: 12 residues. Germline trimming cut 5 bases from V and 14 bases from J; bases unmatched to any gene: 8.